Below are 3 T cell receptor beta chains sequenced from a single sample in a study of blood T cell repertoires in COVID-19. Profiling relied on immunoSEQ multiplex PCR, and the TCRdb table lists in-frame clones only, not all of them. The table records roughly 69,000 clones, 80% to 90% of them present only once. The sample was peripheral blood. Receptor source: a man aged 45-65 years with active COVID-19.

The chain uses TRBV5-5 and TRBJ2-7; TRBD2 aligns across 8 bases. The CDR3 extends over 18 amino acids. In germline, CDR1 is SGHKS, CDR2 YYEKEE (reference sequence). Trimming cost V 0 bases and J 7 bases; bases outside gene matches: 18. The CDR3: CASSLARGIAGRIEEQYF. The DNA for the CDR3 is TGTGCCAGCAGCTTGGCTAGGGGAATAGCGGGAAGGATAGAAGAGCAGTACTTC.

The chain recombines TRBV7-2 with TRBJ2-5; 9 bases are shared with TRBD2. CDR1 SGHTA and CDR2 FQGNSA come from the germline V gene. The CDR3 is made up of 15 amino acids. V lost 3 bases, J lost 2 bases, and 4 bases stayed unmatched. CDR3 amino acids: CASSFPLAGQETQYF. CDR3 nucleotides: TGTGCCAGCAGCTTTCCCCTAGCGGGACAAGAGACCCAGTACTTC.

The chain combines TRBV7-9 with TRBJ2-1, with TRBD2 as a possible D gene (6 bases). Deletions cut 6 bases from V and 10 bases from J, with 13 bases between. Germline V gives CDR1 SEHNR, CDR2 FQNEAQ (reference sequence). The CDR3 extends over 12 amino acids. In nucleotides, the CDR3 is TGTGCCAGCAGTTTGCGGGACCTAGAGCAGTTCTTC. This gives the protein CASSLRDLEQFF.